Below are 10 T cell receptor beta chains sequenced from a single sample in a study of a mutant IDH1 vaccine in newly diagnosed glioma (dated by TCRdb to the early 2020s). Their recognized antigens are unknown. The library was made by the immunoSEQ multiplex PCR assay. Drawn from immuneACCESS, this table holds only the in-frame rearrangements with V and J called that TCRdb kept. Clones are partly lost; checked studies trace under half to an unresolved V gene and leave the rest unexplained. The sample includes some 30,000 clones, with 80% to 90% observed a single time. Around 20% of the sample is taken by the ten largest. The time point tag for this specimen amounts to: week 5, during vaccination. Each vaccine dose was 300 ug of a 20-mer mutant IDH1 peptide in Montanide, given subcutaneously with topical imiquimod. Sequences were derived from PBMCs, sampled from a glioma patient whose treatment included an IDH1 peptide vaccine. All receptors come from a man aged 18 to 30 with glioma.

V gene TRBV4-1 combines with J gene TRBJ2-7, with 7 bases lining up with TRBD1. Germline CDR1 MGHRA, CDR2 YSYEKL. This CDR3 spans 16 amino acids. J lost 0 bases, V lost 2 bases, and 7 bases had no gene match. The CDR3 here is CASSQPRDRASYEQYF. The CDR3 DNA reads TGCGCCAGCAGCCAACCGCGCGACAGGGCCTCCTACGAGCAGTACTTC.

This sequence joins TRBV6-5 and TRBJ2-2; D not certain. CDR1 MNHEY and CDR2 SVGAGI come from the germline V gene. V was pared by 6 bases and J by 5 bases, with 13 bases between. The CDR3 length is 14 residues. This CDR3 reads CASSSNRDTGELFF. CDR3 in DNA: TGTGCCAGCAGCTCCAATAGGGATACCGGGGAGCTGTTTTTT.

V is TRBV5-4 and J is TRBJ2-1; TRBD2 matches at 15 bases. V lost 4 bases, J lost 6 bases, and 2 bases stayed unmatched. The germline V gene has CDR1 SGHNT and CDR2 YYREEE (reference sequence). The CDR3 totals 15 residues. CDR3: CASSQGLAGGNEQFF. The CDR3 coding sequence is TGTGCCAGCAGCCAGGGACTAGCGGGAGGCAATGAGCAGTTCTTC.

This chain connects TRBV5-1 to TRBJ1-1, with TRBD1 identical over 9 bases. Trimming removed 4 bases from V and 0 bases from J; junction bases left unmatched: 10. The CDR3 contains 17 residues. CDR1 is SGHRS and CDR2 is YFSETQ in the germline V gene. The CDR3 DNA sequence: TGCGCCAGCAGCCAGCAGGACAGGGGATTTATGAACACTGAAGCTTTCTTT. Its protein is CASSQQDRGFMNTEAFF.

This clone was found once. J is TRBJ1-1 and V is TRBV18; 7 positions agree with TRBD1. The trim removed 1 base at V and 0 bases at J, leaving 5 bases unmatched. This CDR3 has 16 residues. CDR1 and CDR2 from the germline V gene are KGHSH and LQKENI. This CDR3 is CASSPLDRDMNTEAFF. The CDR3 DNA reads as TGTGCCAGCTCACCACTAGACAGGGACATGAACACTGAAGCTTTCTTT. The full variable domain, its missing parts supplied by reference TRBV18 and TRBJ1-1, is NAGVMQNPRHLVRRRGQEARLRCSPMKGHSHVYWYRQLPEEGLKFMVYLQKENIIDESGMPKERFSAEFPKEGPSILRIQQVVRGDSAAYFCASSPLDRDMNTEAFFGQGTRLTVV.

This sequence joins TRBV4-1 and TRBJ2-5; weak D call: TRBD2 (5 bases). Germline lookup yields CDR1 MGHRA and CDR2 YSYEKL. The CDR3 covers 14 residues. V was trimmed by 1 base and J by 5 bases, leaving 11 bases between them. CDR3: CASSQGGSGETQYF. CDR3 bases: TGCGCCAGCAGCCAAGGAGGGAGTGGGGAGACCCAGTACTTC.

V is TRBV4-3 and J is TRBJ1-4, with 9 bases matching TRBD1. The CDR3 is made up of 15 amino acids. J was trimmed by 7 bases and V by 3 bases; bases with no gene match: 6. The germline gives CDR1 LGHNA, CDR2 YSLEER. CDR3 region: CASSHNRGLGEKLFF. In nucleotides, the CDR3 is TGCGCCAGCAGCCACAACAGGGGGCTAGGTGAAAAACTGTTTTTT.

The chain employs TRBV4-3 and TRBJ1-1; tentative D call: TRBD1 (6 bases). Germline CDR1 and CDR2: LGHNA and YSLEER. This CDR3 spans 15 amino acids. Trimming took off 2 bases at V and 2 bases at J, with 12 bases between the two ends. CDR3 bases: TGCGCCAGCAGCCAAAATTCGGACAGTAACACTGAAGCTTTCTTT. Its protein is CASSQNSDSNTEAFF.

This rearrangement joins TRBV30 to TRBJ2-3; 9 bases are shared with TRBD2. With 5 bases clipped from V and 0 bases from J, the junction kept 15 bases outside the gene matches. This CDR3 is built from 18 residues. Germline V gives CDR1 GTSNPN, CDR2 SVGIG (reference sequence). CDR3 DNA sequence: TGTGCCTGGCCCTTTGTACGCGGGAGGGGGATGAGCACAGATACGCAGTATTTT. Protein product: CAWPFVRGRGMSTDTQYF.

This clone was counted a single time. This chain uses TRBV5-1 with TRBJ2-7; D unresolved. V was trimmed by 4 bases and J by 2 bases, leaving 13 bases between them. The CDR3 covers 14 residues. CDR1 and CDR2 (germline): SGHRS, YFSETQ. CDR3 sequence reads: CASSPMKKPYEQYF. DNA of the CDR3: TGCGCCAGCAGCCCGATGAAGAAACCCTACGAGCAGTACTTC.